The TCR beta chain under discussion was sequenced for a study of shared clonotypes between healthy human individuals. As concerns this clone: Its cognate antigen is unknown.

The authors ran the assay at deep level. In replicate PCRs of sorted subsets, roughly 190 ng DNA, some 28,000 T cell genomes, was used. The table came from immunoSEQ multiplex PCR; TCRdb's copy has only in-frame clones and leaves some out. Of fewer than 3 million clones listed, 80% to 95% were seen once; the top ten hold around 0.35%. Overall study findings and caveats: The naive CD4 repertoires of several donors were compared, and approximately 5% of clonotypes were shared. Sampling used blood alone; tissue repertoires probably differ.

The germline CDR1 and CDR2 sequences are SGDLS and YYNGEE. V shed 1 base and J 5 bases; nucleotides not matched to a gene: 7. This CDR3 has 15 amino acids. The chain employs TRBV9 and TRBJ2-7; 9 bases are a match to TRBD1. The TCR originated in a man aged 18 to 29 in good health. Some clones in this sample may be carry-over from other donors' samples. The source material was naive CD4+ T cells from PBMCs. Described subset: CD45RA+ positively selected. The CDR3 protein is CASSVSGQGDDEQYF. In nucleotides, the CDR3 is TGTGCCAGCAGCGTATCGGGACAGGGCGACGACGAGCAGTACTTC. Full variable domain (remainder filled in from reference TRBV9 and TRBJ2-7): DSGVTQTPKHLITATGQRVTLRCSPRSGDLSVYWYQQSLDQGLQFLIQYYNGEERAKGNILERFSAQQFPDLHSELNLSSLELGDSALYFCASSVSGQGDDEQYFGPGTRLTVT.